Below are 28 T cell receptor beta chains sequenced from a single sample in a study of response to subunit inactivated influenza vaccine (dated by TCRdb to the late 2010s). The library came from RT-PCR. TCRdb records Illumina HiSeq 2500 as the sequencer. The public reads were reprocessed in TCRdb via fastp at Q25 and MiXCR, keeping in-frame beta chains. Rows are unified per CDR3 protein, each entry keeping the most common DNA and genes. In all, the sample holds about 780,000 distinct CDR3 sequences, and approximately 17% of those were seen once. The ten largest make up roughly 11% of the sample. The sample here was PBMCs from blood, taken about 5 days after vaccination. The receptors stem from a middle-aged man who received an inactivated influenza vaccine. Donor details come from another sample of the same person, matched by shared clones.

This clonotype was recorded many times. The chain combines TRBV29-1 with TRBJ2-1; possible D gene TRBD2, 5 bases. V gave up 4 bases and J gave up 9 bases, with 19 bases separating them. Germline CDR1 is SQVTM and CDR2 is ANQGSEA. CDR3 length: 14 amino acids. The DNA for the CDR3 is TGCAGCGTTGGATCCCAGCGCCCGGGAACTGAGCAGTTCTTC. It translates to CSVGSQRPGTEQFF.

The rearrangement links TRBV3-1 to TRBJ2-7; 12 bases align to TRBD1. The ends lost 4 bases at V and 7 bases at J; junction bases unmatched: 8. The CDR3 is made up of 15 amino acids. From germline, CDR1 is LGHDT and CDR2 YNNKEL (reference sequence). The CDR3 DNA reads TGTGCCAGCAGCCCGGGACAGGGGGCGGGAGGGGAGCAGTACTTC. Translated, it gives CASSPGQGAGGEQYF.

This clonotype was detected a few times. V gene TRBV5-5 combines with J gene TRBJ2-2; the D is unclear. V was trimmed by 10 bases and J by 5 bases, leaving 6 bases between them. The CDR3 runs 10 residues. The germline V gene encodes CDR1 SGHKS and CDR2 YYEKEE (reference sequence). CDR3 DNA sequence: TGTGCCGGAAAAACCGGGGAGCTGTTTTTT. Translating it yields CAGKTGELFF.

The gene calls are TRBV12-3 or TRBV12-4 and TRBJ1-2; the D is unclear. V was shortened by 3 bases and J by 4 bases, with 12 bases between the two germline ends. The CDR3 has 14 amino acids. The CDR3 DNA reads TGTGCCAGCAGTTTTCGGGGAGGTGGCTATGGCTACACCTTC. It encodes CASSFRGGGYGYTF.

The rearrangement links TRBV10-1 to TRBJ2-3; D might be TRBD2 (6 bases). Germline V gene sequence: CDR1 WNHNN, CDR2 SYGVQD (reference sequence). There are 15 residues in the CDR3. V was cut by 3 bases and J by 0 bases, with 10 bases left in between. CDR3 region: CASSDGGVSTDTQYF. In DNA form, the CDR3 reads TGCGCCAGCAGTGACGGCGGGGTGAGCACAGATACGCAGTATTTT.

In its sample, this clonotype was seen a few times. CDR3 protein: CASSQDWNGGFGEQFF. CDR3 nucleotides: TGTGCCAGCAGCCAAGATTGGAACGGGGGATTCGGTGAGCAGTTCTTC. The rearrangement uses TRBV3-1 and TRBJ2-1; D possibly corresponds to TRBD2 (6 bases). This CDR3 has 16 amino acids. CDR1 LGHDT and CDR2 YNNKEL come from the germline V gene (reference sequence). Trimming took 0 bases from V and 9 from J, leaving 18 bases between them.

This clonotype has only a few counts. The rearrangement links TRBV20-1 to TRBJ2-4, with a tentative D call TRBD1 (6 bases). The CDR3 has 15 amino acids. Per the germline V gene, CDR1 is DFQATT and CDR2 is SNEGSKA (reference sequence). V was cut by 3 bases and J by 0 bases, with 12 bases left in between. The CDR3 region is CSARVTGSAKNIQYF. The CDR3 DNA sequence: TGCAGTGCTAGGGTCACAGGGTCAGCCAAAAACATTCAGTACTTC.

At least ten counts were recorded for this clonotype. The rearrangement uses TRBV28 and TRBJ2-7; D call uncertain. This CDR3 comprises 13 residues. With 5 bases removed from V and 5 bases from J, the gap between germline ends came to 13 bases. Germline loops: CDR1 MDHEN, CDR2 SYDVKM. The DNA of the CDR3 is TGTGCCAGCAGTCACCCAGGAACCCACGAGCAGTACTTC. This encodes CASSHPGTHEQYF.

In DNA form, the CDR3 reads TGTGCCAGCAGCTTGCGGCAGGGTAAAAACATTCAGTACTTC. Translated, it gives CASSLRQGKNIQYF. The V and J genes are TRBV5-6 and TRBJ2-4, with TRBD1 as a possible D gene (5 bases). This CDR3 spans 14 amino acids. Germline CDR1 and CDR2: SGHDT and YYEEEE. V shed 1 base and J shed 4 bases, with 9 bases lying between them.

This clonotype was counted only a few times. CDR3 sequence (DNA): TGCAGCGTTGAAGACAGGGGCCAAGAGACCCAGTACTTC. Its translation is CSVEDRGQETQYF. The chain links TRBV29-1 to TRBJ2-5, with D maybe TRBD1 (6 bases). Deletions cut 0 bases from V and 1 base from J, with 6 bases between. CDR1 is SQVTM and CDR2 is ANQGSEA in the germline V gene. The CDR3 spans 13 residues.

The chain links TRBV29-1 to TRBJ2-1; D gene uncertain. Looked up from germline, CDR1 is SQVTM and CDR2 is ANQGSEA. There are 10 residues in the CDR3. V was cut by 5 bases and J by 10 bases, with 9 bases left in between. The CDR3 region has the DNA TGCAGCGTTATAGTGTCAGAGCAGTTCTTC. Translated: CSVIVSEQFF.

V usage is TRBV6-1 and J usage is TRBJ1-1, with TRBD1 identical over 7 bases. Germline V gene data show CDR1 as MNHNS and CDR2 as SASEGT. This CDR3 is built from 14 residues. V dropped 7 bases and J dropped 5; count of bases not matched to a gene: 10. CDR3 sequence (DNA): TGTGCCAGCACCTCCCAGGGGGTAGGGACTGAAGCTTTCTTT. It encodes CASTSQGVGTEAFF.

The genes are TRBV24-1 and TRBJ2-1; 13 bases fit TRBD2. Germline V gives CDR1 KGHDR, CDR2 SFDVKD. After removal of 3 bases from V and 8 bases from J, the junction contained 9 bases not matched to a gene. The CDR3 is 17 amino acids. The CDR3 DNA sequence: TGTGCCACCAGTGATCCCCGGACTAGCGGGAGACCCGATGAGCAGTTCTTC. This gives the protein CATSDPRTSGRPDEQFF.

The rearrangement uses TRBV10-2 and TRBJ2-7, with 9 nucleotides matching TRBD2. This CDR3 contains 20 residues. Germline-derived CDR1 and CDR2 are WSHSY and SAAADI. J lost 4 bases, V lost 0 bases, and 19 bases had no gene match. CDR3 coding DNA: TGCGCCAGCAGTGAGTCAATGAGTGGGAGTAGCGGGAGACGGTCGTACGAGCAGTACTTC. Its protein product is CASSESMSGSSGRRSYEQYF.

This clonotype was counted only a few times. The chain uses TRBV6-1 and TRBJ2-7, with a tentative D call TRBD1 (6 bases). The CDR3 totals 14 residues. Germline V gene data show CDR1 as MNHNS and CDR2 as SASEGT. V was trimmed by 4 bases and J by 5 bases, leaving 15 bases between them. CDR3 amino acids: CASSVPRGIDEQYF. For the CDR3, the DNA is TGTGCCAGCAGTGTTCCCAGGGGCATTGACGAGCAGTACTTC.

The V gene is TRBV25-1, the J gene TRBJ2-7, with D perhaps TRBD1 or TRBD2 (5 bases each). Trimming removed 1 base from V and 0 bases from J, with 13 bases in between. The V gene's germline CDR1 is MGHDK and CDR2 SYGVNS. The CDR3 has 16 amino acids. CDR3 bases: TGTGCCAGCAGTGAATCAGGGACCACCCACTCCTACGAGCAGTACTTC. Its translation is CASSESGTTHSYEQYF.

This clonotype was counted ten times or more. The V call is TRBV3-1, the J call TRBJ2-2; D gene unclear. This CDR3 is 15 amino acids long. V lost 3 bases and J lost 1, with 9 bases in between. CDR1 and CDR2 from the germline V gene are LGHDT and YNNKEL (reference sequence). The CDR3 DNA sequence: TGTGCCAGCAGCCAGCTGACTCTGAACACCGGGGAGCTGTTTTTT. Translated, it gives CASSQLTLNTGELFF. Drawing the rest from reference TRBV3-1 and TRBJ2-2, the complete variable domain is DTAVSQTPKYLVTQMGNDKSIKCEQNLGHDTMYWYKQDSKKFLKIMFSYNNKELIINETVPNRFSPKSPDKAHLNLHINSLELGDSAVYFCASSQLTLNTGELFFGEGSRLTVL.

V usage is TRBV10-1 and J usage is TRBJ2-2, with 7 bases aligning to TRBD1. The V and J ends lost 2 bases and 0 bases, in that order; junction bases with no gene match: 3. The CDR3 has 16 amino acids. In germline, CDR1 is WNHNN, CDR2 SYGVQD (reference sequence). CDR3 loop: CASSEHGTANTGELFF. The CDR3 DNA sequence: TGCGCCAGCAGTGAGCATGGGACAGCGAACACCGGGGAGCTGTTTTTT.

The chain combines TRBV20-1 with TRBJ2-1; D unclear. CDR1 and CDR2 (germline): DFQATT, SNEGSKA (reference sequence). CDR3 length: 13 residues. The ends were cut back, 3 bases at V and 6 bases at J, with 12 bases in the middle. This chain's CDR3 is CSASRRLANEQFF. The CDR3, as DNA: TGCAGTGCTAGTAGGCGCCTGGCCAATGAGCAGTTCTTC.

The V and J genes are TRBV20-1 and TRBJ2-1; 8 bases are shared with TRBD2. Per the germline V gene, CDR1 is DFQATT and CDR2 is SNEGSKA (reference sequence). The CDR3 spans 15 residues. V shed 5 bases and J 1 base; nucleotides not matched to a gene: 7. The CDR3 loop reads CSALRGGQSYNEQFF. The DNA of the CDR3 is TGCAGTGCTCTCCGCGGGGGGCAATCCTACAATGAGCAGTTCTTC.

This clonotype came up a few times. The chain has TRBV29-1 and TRBJ1-4; D is perhaps TRBD1 (5 bases). Germline CDR1 SQVTM, CDR2 ANQGSEA. V was shortened by 2 bases and J by 9 bases, with 13 bases between the two germline ends. The CDR3 is 13 amino acids. DNA of the CDR3: TGCAGCGTTGAATCCCCAGGGAGGAAAAAACTGTTTTTT. The encoded protein is CSVESPGRKKLFF.

The chain combines TRBV7-9 with TRBJ2-1, with a tentative D call TRBD2 (5 bases). CDR1 and CDR2 (germline): SEHNR, FQNEAQ (reference sequence). CDR3 length equals 15 residues. Trimming took 8 bases from V and 0 from J, leaving 14 bases between them. CDR3 loop: CASGASGSSYNEQFF. CDR3 nucleotide sequence: TGTGCCAGCGGAGCCAGCGGCAGCTCCTACAATGAGCAGTTCTTC.

The chain recombines TRBV6-2 or TRBV6-3 with TRBJ1-2; perhaps TRBD1 as D (6 bases). Trimming took 0 bases from V and 8 from J, leaving 13 bases between them. This CDR3 comprises 14 residues. Germline lookup yields CDR1 MNHEY and CDR2 SVGEGT. In DNA, the CDR3 is TGTGCCAGCAGTTACTCTCTGGAGGGGGTCGGCTACACCTTC. Protein sequence: CASSYSLEGVGYTF.

V usage is TRBV6-4 and J usage is TRBJ2-1; TRBD2 agrees at 8 bases. This CDR3 spans 16 amino acids. Germline CDR1 MRHNA, CDR2 SNTAGT. V shed 0 bases, J shed 7 bases, and the junction held 8 bases outside the gene matches. CDR3 residues: CASSDSAGGAWNEQFF. CDR3 bases: TGTGCCAGCAGTGACTCGGCCGGGGGGGCCTGGAATGAGCAGTTCTTC.

The table lists this clonotype with a few counts. CDR3 in amino acids: CASSLRIHEELFF. CDR3 coding DNA: TGTGCCAGCAGCTTGCGCATACATGAGGAGCTGTTTTTT. This chain joins TRBV5-6 and TRBJ2-2; D gene ambiguous. There are 13 residues in the CDR3. Germline-derived CDR1 and CDR2 are SGHDT and YYEEEE. Trimming removed 1 base from V and 10 bases from J, with 11 bases in between.

The rearrangement links TRBV7-2 to TRBJ1-2; 9 bases are shared with TRBD1. CDR1 SGHTA and CDR2 FQGNSA come from the germline V gene. V lost 4 bases to trimming and J lost 6 bases; unmatched junction nucleotides: 12. The CDR3 is 16 residues long. CDR3 bases: TGTGCCAGCAGCTGGACCCGGGACAGGGTAGGAGATGGCTACACCTTC. Its translation is CASSWTRDRVGDGYTF. Using reference TRBV7-2 and TRBJ1-2 for the parts outside the CDR3, the full variable domain is GAGVSQSPSNKVTEKGKDVELRCDPISGHTALYWYRQSLGQGLEFLIYFQGNSAPDKSGLPSDRFSAERTGGSVSTLTIQRTQQEDSAVYLCASSWTRDRVGDGYTFGSGTRLTVV.

This clonotype was detected only a few times. The chain joins TRBV29-1 to TRBJ2-5; D remains unclear. Trimming took off 7 bases at V and 4 bases at J, with 7 bases between the two ends. The CDR3 length is 10 residues. Germline loops: CDR1 SQVTM, CDR2 ANQGSEA. CDR3 nucleotide sequence: TGCAGCGCCGCGATAGAGACCCAGTACTTC. Translation: CSAAIETQYF.

This chain connects TRBV5-1 to TRBJ2-3; TRBD1 agrees at 11 bases. In germline, CDR1 is SGHRS, CDR2 YFSETQ. V was pared by 1 base and J by 7 bases, with 5 bases of the junction left unmatched. CDR3 length: 15 residues. The CDR3 DNA follows: TGCGCCAGCAGCTTGTACGGGACAGGGGGTTATACGCAGTATTTT. Translated: CASSLYGTGGYTQYF.